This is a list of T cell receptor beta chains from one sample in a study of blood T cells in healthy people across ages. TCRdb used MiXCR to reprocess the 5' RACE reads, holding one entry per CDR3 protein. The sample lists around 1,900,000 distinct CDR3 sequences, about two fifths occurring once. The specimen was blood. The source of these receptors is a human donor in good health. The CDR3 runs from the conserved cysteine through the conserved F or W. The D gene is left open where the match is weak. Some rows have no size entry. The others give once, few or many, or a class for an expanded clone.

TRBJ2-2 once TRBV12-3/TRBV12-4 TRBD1 TGTGCCAGCAGCCCAACAGGGGGGCAAACCGGGGAGCTGTTTTTT CASSPTGGQTGELFF
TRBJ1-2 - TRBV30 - TGTGCCTGGAGTGCAGGGACATGGAGCGGCTACACCTTC CAWSAGTWSGYTF
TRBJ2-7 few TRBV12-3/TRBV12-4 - TGTGCCAGCAGCTATGGCGCGGCCTACGAGCAGTACTTC CASSYGAAYEQYF
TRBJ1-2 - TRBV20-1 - TGCAGTGCTAGCTTAAATCGGGGGGCGCGGGGCTACACCTTC CSASLNRGARGYTF
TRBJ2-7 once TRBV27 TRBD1 TGTGCCAGCAGTTTAGAGGGGACAGGGTGGGCCGAGCAGTACTTC CASSLEGTGWAEQYF
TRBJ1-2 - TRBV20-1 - TGCAGTGCTTCCCCCCTGTTTATTGAGTATGGCTACACCTTC CSASPLFIEYGYTF
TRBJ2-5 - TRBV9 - TGTGCCAGCAGCCCCAGAGGAGGGGGGGCCGGGGAGACCCAGTACTTC CASSPRGGGAGETQYF
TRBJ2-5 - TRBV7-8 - TGTGCCAGTAAGGGTGGGACTGTACAAGAGACCCAGTACTTC CASKGGTVQETQYF
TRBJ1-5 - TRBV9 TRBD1 TGTGCCAGCAGCGTAGACCCAGGGGGCGGTCAGCCCCAGCATTTT CASSVDPGGGQPQHF
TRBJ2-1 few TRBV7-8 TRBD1 TGTGCCAGCAGCTTACAAACACAGGGGCATGAGCAGTTCTTC CASSLQTQGHEQFF
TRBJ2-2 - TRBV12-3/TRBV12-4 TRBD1 TGTGCCAGCAGCCGACAGGGGGCTGTCACCGGGGAGCTGTTTTTT CASSRQGAVTGELFF
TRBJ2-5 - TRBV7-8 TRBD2 TGTGCCAGCAGTATTAGCGGGGTATCCCAGTACTTC CASSISGVSQYF
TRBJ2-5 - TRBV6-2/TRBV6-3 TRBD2 TGTGCCAGCAGTTACCCCTCAGCGGGGGGCCACTGGGAGACCCAGTACTTC CASSYPSAGGHWETQYF
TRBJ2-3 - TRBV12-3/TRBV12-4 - TGTGCCAGCAGTTTGGGGAAGGTAACGCAGTATTTT CASSLGKVTQYF
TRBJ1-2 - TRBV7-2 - TGTGCCAGCAGCTTAGAGGAGGGGACGACCTACACCTTC CASSLEEGTTYTF